A single T cell receptor beta chain is shown here with its context. The V end was cut by 5 bases, the J end by 0 bases, with 13 bases between. This CDR3 region has 15 residues. CDR1 ENHRY and CDR2 SYGVKD come from the germline V gene. In the authors' workflow: Cell counts per sample came from amplifying reference gene primers. Clones were sequenced by immunoSEQ multiplex PCR, and TCRdb holds only the in-frame ones, with some missing. V, J and clone size derive from that table, while D and trimming were established from the DNA sequence. Among about 130,000 clones listed, around 85% were seen once. This record comes from a study of blood T cell repertoires in COVID-19. Study in general: Sites across the United States, Italy and Spain contributed samples from acute and convalescent COVID-19. T cells, B-cell-depleted T cells, or PBMCs supplied cDNA or gDNA.

The sample comprised peripheral blood. The sequence derives from a woman aged 80 or older with acute or convalescent COVID-19. The chain links TRBV10-3 to TRBJ1-1; a possible D gene is TRBD1 (5 bases). The CDR3 region has the DNA TGTGCCATCAGTAAAGACAGTTCGGTGAACACTGAAGCTTTCTTT. Its translation: CAISKDSSVNTEAFF.